These 22 T cell receptor beta chains were sequenced from one sample in a study of radiotherapy plus CTLA-4 blockade in lung cancer. TCRdb's copy holds only in-frame clones and misses some; the assay was immunoSEQ multiplex PCR. The sample yields 85,000 to 90,000 clones, about two thirds seen once. The source was peripheral blood, collected from a patient treated with radiotherapy plus ipilimumab. These receptors all stem from a human donor with non-small cell lung cancer that progressed on radiotherapy plus ipilimumab.

The chain links TRBV28 to TRBJ2-1, with TRBD2 matching over 9 bases. Trimming removed 6 bases from V and 6 bases from J; junction bases left unmatched: 6. Germline V lookup: CDR1 MDHEN, CDR2 SYDVKM. The CDR3 loop spans 14 amino acids. The CDR3 DNA sequence: TGTGCCAGCAGCCTGACTAGCGGTTCCAATGAGCAGTTCTTC. Amino acids: CASSLTSGSNEQFF.

The chain couples TRBV6-5 to TRBJ2-3; TRBD2 is a possible D gene (5 bases). This CDR3 region has 15 residues. Per the germline V gene, CDR1 is MNHEY and CDR2 is SVGAGI. Trimming stripped 0 bases from V and 4 bases from J, with 11 bases between. CDR3 sequence: CASSYSIGVADTQYF. The DNA for the CDR3 is TGTGCCAGCAGTTACTCGATCGGGGTCGCAGATACGCAGTATTTT.

This chain uses TRBV5-1 with TRBJ1-1; 7 positions agree with TRBD1. The junction had 13 bases not matched to a gene; V was cut back by 0 bases and J by 11 bases. CDR3 length: 15 amino acids. Germline V lookup: CDR1 SGHRS, CDR2 YFSETQ. CDR3: CASSLETGTALKAFF. The CDR3 region has the DNA TGCGCCAGCAGCTTGGAAACAGGGACAGCCCTGAAGGCTTTCTTT.

This rearrangement joins TRBV5-6 to TRBJ2-7; D perhaps matches TRBD1 (6 bases). The V end was cut by 0 bases, the J end by 2 bases, with 12 bases between. The V gene's germline CDR1 is SGHDT and CDR2 YYEEEE. This CDR3 comprises 15 residues. CDR3 loop: CASSLARDIPYEQYF. CDR3 DNA: TGTGCCAGCAGCTTGGCCCGGGACATTCCCTACGAGCAGTACTTC.

This clone was seen only a few times. The rearrangement uses TRBV7-9 and TRBJ2-7; 10 nucleotides match TRBD2. Germline trimming cut 4 bases from V and 7 bases from J; bases unmatched to any gene: 10. Germline assignment: CDR1 SEHNR and CDR2 FQNEAQ (reference sequence). The CDR3 extends over 15 amino acids. As DNA, the CDR3 is TGTGCCAGCAGCTCGGGACTAGCGAATCCCTGGGAGCAGTACTTC. This sequence encodes CASSSGLANPWEQYF.

The CDR3 protein is CASSVEGGVGEKLFF. DNA for the CDR3: TGTGCCAGCAGCGTAGAGGGGGGAGTTGGGGAAAAACTGTTTTTT. The J gene is TRBJ1-4, the V gene TRBV9, with D possibly being TRBD1 (6 bases). With 0 bases removed from V and 8 bases from J, the gap between germline ends came to 14 bases. The CDR3 sequence is 15 residues long. The germline gives CDR1 SGDLS, CDR2 YYNGEE.

This chain joins TRBV20-1 and TRBJ2-7, with unresolved D. The CDR3 is made up of 11 amino acids. Germline CDR1 is DFQATT and CDR2 is SNEGSKA (reference sequence). Between the trimmed V and J ends, which lost 5 bases and 4 bases, there was a span of 9 bases. CDR3 DNA: TGCAGTGCTCCAGACGCGTACGAGCAGTACTTC. Amino acid sequence: CSAPDAYEQYF.

This chain joins TRBV5-1 and TRBJ2-5, with 7 bases identical to TRBD2. The CDR3 covers 17 residues. Losses at the gene ends were 4 bases for V and 0 bases for J; bases not matched to a gene: 12. Looked up from germline, CDR1 is SGHRS and CDR2 is YFSETQ. For the CDR3, the DNA is TGCGCCAGCAGCGAGGGGCCAACTAGCGTATACCAAGAGACCCAGTACTTC. Translating it yields CASSEGPTSVYQETQYF.

The J gene is TRBJ2-1, the V gene TRBV11-2; TRBD2 might be the D (7 bases). Germline V gives CDR1 SGHAT, CDR2 FQNNGV. The CDR3 runs 17 residues. The V gene lost 5 bases and the J gene lost 4 bases, with 21 bases spanning the gap. CDR3 in DNA: TGTGCCAGCAGCCCCCGAGGGGGAAGCGGGGAGTACAATGAGCAGTTCTTC. Amino acid sequence: CASSPRGGSGEYNEQFF.

This clone was detected a few times. The J gene is TRBJ2-7, the V gene TRBV6-6, with 12 nucleotides matching TRBD1. Germline assignment: CDR1 MNHNY and CDR2 SVGAGI (reference sequence). J gave up 5 bases and V 2 bases, and 1 base lay outside the gene matches. There are 14 residues in the CDR3. CDR3 nucleotide sequence: TGTGCCAGCAGTTACGGGACAGGGGGCCACGAGCAGTACTTC. This translates into CASSYGTGGHEQYF.

The chain couples TRBV2 to TRBJ2-1; no firm D call. The V gene lost 1 base and the J gene lost 8 bases, with 6 bases spanning the gap. CDR1 and CDR2 from the germline V gene are SNHLY and FYNNEI. This CDR3 spans 12 amino acids. For the CDR3, the DNA is TGTGCCAGCAGTGAAGAGGGTGATGAGCAGTTCTTC. Protein: CASSEEGDEQFF.

The gene calls are TRBV9 and TRBJ2-5, with D possibly matching TRBD2 (5 bases). TRBJ2-7 explains the end of the DNA better; the J call may be wrong. This CDR3 is 14 amino acids long. Looked up from germline, CDR1 is SGDLS and CDR2 is YYNGEE. The DNA for the CDR3 is TGTGCCAGCAGCGTACAGGACGGGGACTACGAGCAGTACTTC. It specifies CASSVQDGDYEQYF.

DNA of the CDR3: TGTGCCAGCAGTTACGAGACAGGGGCGACCCAGTACTTC. Translation: CASSYETGATQYF. The chain links TRBV6-5 to TRBJ2-5; TRBD1 aligns across 8 bases. The trim removed 2 bases at V and 7 bases at J, leaving 3 bases unmatched. CDR1 is MNHEY, CDR2 SVGAGI, per germline. The CDR3 length is 13 residues.

The rearrangement uses TRBV28 and TRBJ2-7; 8 bases fit TRBD1. J lost 3 bases, V lost 6 bases, and 13 bases had no gene match. CDR3 length: 16 amino acids. Germline V CDR1 and CDR2: MDHEN, SYDVKM. CDR3 bases: TGTGCCAGCAGGACACCCAGGACAGGGAGGATCTACGAGCAGTACTTC. This codes for CASRTPRTGRIYEQYF.

This chain uses TRBV4-3 with TRBJ2-7; TRBD2 is a possible D gene (6 bases). The ends were cut back, 0 bases at V and 3 bases at J, with 15 bases in the middle. Per germline, CDR1 LGHNA and CDR2 YSLEER. The CDR3 has 16 residues. For the CDR3, the DNA is TGCGCCAGCAGCCAAGATTCACTAGCCCAGAGCTACGAGCAGTACTTC. This codes for CASSQDSLAQSYEQYF.

This clone was detected a few times. The chain links TRBV6-6 to TRBJ2-7; 8 bases fit TRBD1. V trimming: 5 bases; J trimming: 3 bases; junction bases outside the gene matches: 6. This CDR3 region has 14 residues. From germline, CDR1 is MNHNY and CDR2 SVGAGI (reference sequence). CDR3 sequence reads: CASSLDRGIYEQYF. For the CDR3, the DNA is TGTGCCAGCAGTCTCGACAGGGGAATCTACGAGCAGTACTTC.

This clone has only a few counts. The rearrangement links TRBV7-2 to TRBJ1-5; 9 positions agree with TRBD1. With V trimmed by 5 bases and J by 2 bases, 10 bases remained unmatched. CDR3 length: 17 amino acids. CDR1 SGHTA and CDR2 FQGNSA come from the germline V gene. The CDR3 DNA reads as TGTGCCAGCAGCCCCCGGGGGACAGGGTTGGGCAATCAGCCCCAGCATTTT. Translating it yields CASSPRGTGLGNQPQHF.

In its sample, this clone was seen a few times. The chain joins TRBV5-6 to TRBJ1-1; 7 nucleotides align to TRBD1. V trimming: 5 bases; J trimming: 5 bases; junction bases outside the gene matches: 9. This CDR3 has 14 residues. From germline, CDR1 is SGHDT and CDR2 YYEEEE. The CDR3 region is CASRETGAETEAFF. The CDR3 DNA follows: TGTGCCAGCAGAGAAACAGGGGCCGAAACTGAAGCTTTCTTT.

This chain links TRBV27 with TRBJ1-1; D gene ambiguous. The germline V gene encodes CDR1 MNHEY and CDR2 SMNVEV (reference sequence). This CDR3 has 14 amino acids. Trimming stripped 3 bases from V and 4 bases from J, with 12 bases between. For the CDR3, the DNA is TGTGCCAGCAGTTTTGGACGACGGACCACTGAAGCTTTCTTT. Its protein product is CASSFGRRTTEAFF.

In the case of this clone: A clone one base away is much larger, so this may be a read error. Other nucleotide sequences in the sample specify the same CDR3. The chain carries TRBV11-3 and TRBJ1-1; D unresolved. V was cut by 5 bases and J by 1 base, with 8 bases left in between. CDR1 and CDR2 from the germline V gene are SGHNT and YENEEA. The CDR3 is made up of 13 amino acids. CDR3 sequence: CASSLGGNTEAFF. The CDR3 bases are TGTGCCAGCAGCCTGGGAGGGAACACTGAAGCTTTCTTT.

V is TRBV5-8 and J is TRBJ1-1; no reliable D call. The CDR3 runs 16 residues. Germline values: CDR1 SGHTS, CDR2 YDEGEE. V lost 4 bases and J 4 bases, leaving 20 bases between the germline ends. The CDR3 nucleotides are TGTGCCAGCAGCCCCGTAAGTAAAGTCTCGGGCACTGAAGCTTTCTTT. As protein: CASSPVSKVSGTEAFF.

J is TRBJ1-5 and V is TRBV6-5, with a possible D match to TRBD1 (6 bases). V dropped 6 bases and J dropped 2 bases, with 11 bases sitting between them. The CDR3 consists of 14 residues. The germline CDR1 and CDR2 sequences are MNHEY and SVGAGI. CDR3 bases: TGTGCCAGCAGAACGGGACAAGGCAATCAGCCCCAGCATTTT. Its translation: CASRTGQGNQPQHF.